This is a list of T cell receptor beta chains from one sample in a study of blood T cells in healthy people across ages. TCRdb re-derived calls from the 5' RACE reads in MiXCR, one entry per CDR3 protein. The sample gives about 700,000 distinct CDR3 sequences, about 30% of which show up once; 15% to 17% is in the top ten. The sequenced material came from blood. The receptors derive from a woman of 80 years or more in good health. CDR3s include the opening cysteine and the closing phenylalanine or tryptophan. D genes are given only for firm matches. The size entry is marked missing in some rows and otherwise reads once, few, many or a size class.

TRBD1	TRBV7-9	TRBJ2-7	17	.	CASSPPVQTGGLYEQYF	TGTGCCAGCAGCCCGCCGGTTCAGACAGGGGGCTTATACGAGCAGTACTTC
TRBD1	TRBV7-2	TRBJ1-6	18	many	CASSPGTGGGFYNSPLHF	TGTGCCAGCAGCCCCGGGACAGGGGGTGGCTTCTATAATTCACCCCTCCACTTT
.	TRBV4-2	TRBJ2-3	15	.	CASSQEARGTDTQYF	TGTGCCAGCAGCCAAGAAGCCAGGGGCACAGATACGCAGTATTTT
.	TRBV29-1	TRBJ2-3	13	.	CSVEVGVTDTQYF	TGCAGCGTTGAAGTCGGGGTCACAGATACGCAGTATTTT
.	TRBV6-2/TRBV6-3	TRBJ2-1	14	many	CASSFSLTYNEQFF	TGTGCCAGCAGTTTTAGCTTGACCTACAATGAGCAGTTCTTC
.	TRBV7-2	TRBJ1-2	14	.	CASSFNQGPYGYTF	TGTGCCAGCAGCTTTAATCAGGGACCCTATGGCTACACCTTC
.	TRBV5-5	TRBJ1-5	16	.	CASSWGDSRGNQPQHF	TGTGCCAGCAGCTGGGGGGATTCACGAGGCAATCAGCCCCAGCATTTT
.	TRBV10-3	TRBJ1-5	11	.	CATRVGQPQHF	TGTGCCACCAGGGTTGGGCAGCCCCAGCATTTT
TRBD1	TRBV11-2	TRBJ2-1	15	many	CASSLEGQGYNEQFF	TGTGCCAGCAGCTTAGAGGGACAGGGTTACAATGAGCAGTTCTTC
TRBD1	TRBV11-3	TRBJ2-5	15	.	CASSPGQGSKETQYF	TGTGCCAGCAGCCCTGGACAGGGATCGAAAGAGACCCAGTACTTC
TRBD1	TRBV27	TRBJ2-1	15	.	CAGIKIGTGGNEQFF	TGTGCCGGCATCAAGATAGGGACAGGGGGTAATGAGCAGTTCTTC
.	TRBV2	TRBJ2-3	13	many	CASSNRPTDTQYF	TGTGCCAGCAGTAACCGCCCCACAGATACGCAGTATTTT
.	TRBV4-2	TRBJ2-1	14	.	CASRFGDGYNEQFF	TGTGCCAGCAGGTTCGGAGACGGGTACAATGAGCAGTTCTTC
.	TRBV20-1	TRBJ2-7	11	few	CSASSSYEQYF	TGCAGTGCTAGCAGCTCCTACGAGCAGTACTTC
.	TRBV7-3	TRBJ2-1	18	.	CASSLGAESSAGYNEQFF	TGTGCCAGCAGCTTAGGGGCAGAATCGAGTGCTGGTTACAATGAGCAGTTCTTC
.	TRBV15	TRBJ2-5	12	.	CATSSGTGTQYF	TGTGCCACCAGCAGTGGTACAGGGACCCAGTACTTC
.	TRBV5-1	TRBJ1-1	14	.	CASTGGRLNTGAFF	TGCGCCAGCACCGGGGGACGGTTGAACACTGGAGCTTTCTTT
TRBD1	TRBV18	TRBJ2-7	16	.	CASSPPLGQGSYEQYF	TGTGCCAGCTCACCACCGCTGGGACAGGGGTCATACGAGCAGTACTTC
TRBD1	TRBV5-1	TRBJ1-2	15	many	CASSPSPGTDYGYTF	TGCGCCAGCAGCCCGTCGCCAGGGACAGACTATGGCTACACCTTC
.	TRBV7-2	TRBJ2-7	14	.	CASSHSSAGYEQYF	TGTGCCAGCAGCCATTCTAGCGCAGGCTACGAGCAGTACTTC
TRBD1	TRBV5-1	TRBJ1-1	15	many	CASSLTGERGTEAFF	TGCGCCAGCAGCCTTACAGGGGAACGCGGCACTGAAGCTTTCTTT
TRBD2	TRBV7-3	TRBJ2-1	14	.	CASSLWEGDNEQFF	TGTGCCAGCAGCTTATGGGAGGGTGACAATGAGCAGTTCTTC
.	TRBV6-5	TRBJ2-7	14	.	CASSGTPRSYEQYF	TGTGCCAGCAGCGGGACCCCGAGGAGCTACGAGCAGTACTTC
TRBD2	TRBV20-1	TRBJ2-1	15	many	CSARTSGGWYNEQFF	TGCAGTGCAAGGACTAGCGGGGGTTGGTACAATGAGCAGTTCTTC
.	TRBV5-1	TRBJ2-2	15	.	CASSFNLRGTGELFF	TGCGCCAGCAGCTTTAACCTCCGGGGGACCGGGGAGCTGTTTTTT
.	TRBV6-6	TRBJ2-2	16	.	CASSPSGGPNTGELFF	TGTGCCAGCAGTCCCTCCGGGGGCCCGAACACCGGGGAGCTGTTTTTT
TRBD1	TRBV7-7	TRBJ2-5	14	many	CASSLGQGPKTQYF	TGTGCCAGCAGCCTGGGACAGGGTCCGAAGACCCAGTACTTC
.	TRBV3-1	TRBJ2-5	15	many	CASSRRLGGWETQYF	TGTGCCAGCAGCCGCCGTTTGGGTGGTTGGGAGACCCAGTACTTC
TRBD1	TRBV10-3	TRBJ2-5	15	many	CAISESEGARETQYF	TGTGCCATCAGTGAATCCGAGGGGGCTCGAGAGACCCAGTACTTC
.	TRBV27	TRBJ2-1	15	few	CASSRVGGTYNEQFF	TGTGCCAGCTCCCGCGTCGGAGGGACCTACAATGAGCAGTTCTTT
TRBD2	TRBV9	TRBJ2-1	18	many	CASSVDSSGGASYNEQFF	TGTGCCAGCAGCGTAGACTCTAGCGGGGGGGCCTCCTACAATGAGCAGTTCTTC
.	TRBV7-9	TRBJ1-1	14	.	CASSSGAGNTEAFF	TGTGCCAGCAGTTCAGGGGCAGGGAACACTGAAGCTTTCTTT
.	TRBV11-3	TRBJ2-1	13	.	CASSLDVAGEQFF	TGTGCCAGCAGCTTAGATGTCGCGGGTGAGCAGTTCTTC
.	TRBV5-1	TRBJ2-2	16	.	CASSSAAGRNTGELFF	TGCGCCAGCAGCTCGGCAGCAGGTCGGAACACCGGGGAGCTGTTTTTT
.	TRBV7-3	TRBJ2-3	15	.	CASSTFPTETDTQYF	TGTGCCAGCAGCACCTTTCCTACAGAGACAGATACGCAGTATTTT
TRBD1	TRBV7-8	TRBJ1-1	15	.	CASSFRTGLNTEAFF	TGTGCCAGCAGCTTCCGGACAGGGCTGAACACTGAAGCTTTCTTT
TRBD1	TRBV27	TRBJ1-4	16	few	CASTSVGGQENEKLFF	TGTGCCAGCACCTCGGTCGGGGGACAGGAAAATGAAAAACTGTTTTTT
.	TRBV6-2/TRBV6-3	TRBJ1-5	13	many	CASRDSSDQPQHF	TGTGCCAGCAGGGACAGTTCTGATCAGCCCCAGCATTTT
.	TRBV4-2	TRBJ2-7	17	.	CASSHSSSGSLYSEQYF	TGTGCCAGCAGCCACAGCTCTAGTGGATCTCTATACAGCGAGCAGTACTTC
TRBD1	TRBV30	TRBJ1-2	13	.	CAWTTWTGGGYTF	TGTGCCTGGACCACTTGGACAGGAGGTGGCTACACCTTC
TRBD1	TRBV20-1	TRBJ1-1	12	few	CSARTGATEAFF	TGCAGTGCTAGGACAGGGGCCACTGAAGCTTTCTTT
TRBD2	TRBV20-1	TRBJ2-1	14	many	CSAGALGGVHEQFF	TGCAGTGCTGGAGCCTTGGGAGGGGTACATGAGCAGTTCTTC
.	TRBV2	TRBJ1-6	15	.	CASNEGDSYNSPLHF	TGTGCCAGCAACGAGGGGGATTCTTATAATTCACCCCTCCACTTT
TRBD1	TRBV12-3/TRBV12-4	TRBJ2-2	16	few	CASSFLGTGRTGELFF	TGTGCCAGCAGTTTCCTCGGGACAGGGAGGACCGGGGAGCTGTTTTTT
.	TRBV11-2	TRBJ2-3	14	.	CASSFPLSGGTQYF	TGTGCCAGCAGCTTTCCTCTATCGGGTGGTACGCAGTATTTT
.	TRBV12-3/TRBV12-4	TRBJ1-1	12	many	CASGLGGFSTFF	TGTGCCAGCGGATTGGGGGGGTTTTCGACTTTCTTT
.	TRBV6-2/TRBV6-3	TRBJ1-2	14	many	CASSYSARNYGYTF	TGTGCCAGCAGTTACTCGGCCAGAAACTATGGCTACACCTTC
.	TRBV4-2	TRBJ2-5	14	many	CASSQVDSQETQYF	TGTGCCAGCAGCCAAGTAGACTCCCAAGAGACCCAGTACTTC
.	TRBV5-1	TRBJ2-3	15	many	CASSSNHRGTDTQYF	TGCGCCAGCAGCTCGAATCACAGGGGCACAGATACGCAGTATTTT
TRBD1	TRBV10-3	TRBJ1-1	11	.	CAISRDREAFF	TGTGCCATCAGCCGGGACAGGGAAGCTTTCTTT
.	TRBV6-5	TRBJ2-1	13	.	CASSAGITSPQFF	TGTGCCAGCAGTGCCGGGATCACCTCGCCCCAGTTCTTC
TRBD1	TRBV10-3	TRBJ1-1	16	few	CAISDLDRGYSTEAFF	TGTGCCATCAGTGATCTTGACAGGGGTTATAGCACTGAAGCTTTCTTT
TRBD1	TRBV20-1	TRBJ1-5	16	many	CSASRGGGEGNQPQHF	TGCAGTGCTTCCCGGGGAGGGGGCGAGGGCAATCAGCCCCAGCATTTT
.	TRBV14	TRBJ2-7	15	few	CASSPQGGARYEQYF	TGTGCCAGCAGCCCTCAAGGGGGGGCGAGATACGAGCAGTACTTC